The next 30 T cell receptor beta chains were all read from a single sample in a study of blood T cells in healthy people across ages. Next came a second PCR, run for about 7 to 12 cycles, which used a sample-barcoded 5' primer along with a J-beta primer mix. TCRdb passed the 5' RACE reads through MiXCR, listing each CDR3 protein once. This table has fewer than 900,000 distinct CDR3 sequences, approximately 50% appearing once. Sequencing used blood. These receptors came from a woman aged 60-75 years in good health.

The chain uses TRBV4-3 and TRBJ2-7; TRBD1 matches 8 bases. The trim removed 1 base at V and 0 bases at J, leaving 11 bases unmatched. The CDR3 spans 18 residues. CDR1 is LGHNA, CDR2 YSLEER, per germline. CDR3 nucleotides: TGCGCCAGCAGCCAAGGGTCGGGTGGGGACAGGTACTCCTACGAGCAGTACTTC. Its protein product is CASSQGSGGDRYSYEQYF.

This rearrangement joins TRBV20-1 to TRBJ2-1; 11 bases map to TRBD2. From germline, CDR1 is DFQATT and CDR2 SNEGSKA (reference sequence). Trimming removed 0 bases from V and 9 bases from J; junction bases left unmatched: 13. This CDR3 has 17 residues. CDR3 nucleotide sequence: TGCAGTGCTAGAGATACTAGCGGGAGCGGAGGCCGGAGTGAGCAGTTCTTC. Residues: CSARDTSGSGGRSEQFF.

This clonotype is a singleton in its sample. V usage is TRBV15 and J usage is TRBJ1-2; TRBD1 matches at 7 bases. CDR3 length equals 15 residues. Germline V CDR1 and CDR2: LNHNV, YYDKDF (reference sequence). Trimming at V came to 2 bases and at J to 2 bases, leaving 5 bases not matched to a gene. The CDR3 spells CATSRRQGLNYGYTF. CDR3 in DNA: TGTGCCACCAGCAGACGACAGGGACTGAACTATGGCTACACCTTC.

This clonotype has only a few counts. The chain employs TRBV7-2 and TRBJ2-5; 11 positions agree with TRBD1. J was trimmed by 5 bases and V by 0 bases; bases with no gene match: 2. Germline V gives CDR1 SGHTA, CDR2 FQGNSA. The CDR3 spans 15 residues. CDR3 in amino acids: CASSLAGQGGETQYF. CDR3 bases: TGTGCCAGCAGCTTAGCGGGACAGGGGGGGGAGACCCAGTACTTC.

V is TRBV5-4 and J is TRBJ2-7; 14 nucleotides align to TRBD2. Germline V gene data show CDR1 as SGHNT and CDR2 as YYREEE (reference sequence). There are 16 residues in the CDR3. The J segment lost 5 bases and the V segment lost 5 bases, leaving 9 bases of the junction unmatched. CDR3 loop: CASSGTSGSYGDEQYF. The CDR3 nucleotides are TGTGCCAGCAGTGGGACTAGCGGGAGTTATGGTGACGAGCAGTACTTC.

This clonotype was seen a few times. This chain uses TRBV29-1 with TRBJ1-1; tentatively, D is TRBD1 (5 bases). Germline-derived CDR1 and CDR2 are SQVTM and ANQGSEA. CDR3 length: 13 residues. Trimming removed 5 bases at V and 2 bases at J, with 12 bases between. The CDR3 loop is CSVFRQSNTEAFF. CDR3 nucleotide sequence: TGCAGCGTTTTTCGACAGAGCAACACTGAAGCTTTCTTT.

The sample holds many counts of this clonotype. Since a much larger clone is just one base distant, this may be a read error. The chain links TRBV5-1 to TRBJ2-3; D may correspond to TRBD1 or TRBD2 (5 bases each). Trimming took 3 bases from V and 5 from J, leaving 16 bases between them. Germline V gene lookup returns CDR1 SGHRS and CDR2 YFSETQ. The CDR3 is made up of 15 amino acids. The CDR3 DNA sequence: TGCGCCAGCAGCTGGCCCGGGGACGGATTAGATACGCAGTATTTT. Protein: CASSWPGDGLDTQYF.

The V call is TRBV13, the J call TRBJ2-5; tentatively, D is TRBD1 or TRBD2 (5 bases each). Germline V gives CDR1 PRHDT, CDR2 FYEKMQ (reference sequence). The CDR3 sequence is 15 residues long. Trimming removed 3 bases from V and 7 bases from J, with 18 bases in between. In nucleotides, the CDR3 is TGTGCCAGCAGCTTCTCTGGGGCAGGTGGGGGGACCCAGTACTTC. It translates to CASSFSGAGGGTQYF.

This clonotype was seen repeatedly, ten times or more. The chain carries TRBV7-2 and TRBJ2-7; tentatively, D is TRBD1 (6 bases). The CDR3 runs 12 residues. Germline-derived CDR1 and CDR2 are SGHTA and FQGNSA. V lost 5 bases and J 2 bases, leaving 7 bases between the germline ends. The CDR3 loop is CASSRGTYEQYF. CDR3 nucleotide sequence: TGTGCCAGCAGCAGGGGGACCTACGAGCAGTACTTC.

This sequence joins TRBV11-2 and TRBJ2-7, with D possibly being TRBD2 (6 bases). Germline V gives CDR1 SGHAT, CDR2 FQNNGV. There are 15 residues in the CDR3. Trimming took 2 bases from V and 4 from J, leaving 15 bases between them. DNA for the CDR3: TGTGCCAGCAGCTTAAACCCCTCCGGGGGTTACGAGCAGTACTTC. Residues: CASSLNPSGGYEQYF.

The rearrangement joins TRBV27 to TRBJ2-1; TRBD1 matches at 8 bases. The CDR3 sequence is 15 residues long. V lost 5 bases, J lost 6 bases, and 9 bases stayed unmatched. Germline assignment: CDR1 MNHEY and CDR2 SMNVEV (reference sequence). The CDR3 spells CASSLPPDRANEQFF. For the CDR3, the DNA is TGTGCCAGCAGTCTACCCCCGGACAGGGCCAATGAGCAGTTCTTC.

This chain connects TRBV18 to TRBJ2-4; 7 bases line up with TRBD1. Unmatched junction bases numbered 11, after V lost 3 bases and J lost 3 bases. CDR3 length: 17 amino acids. Germline V gene data show CDR1 as KGHSH and CDR2 as LQKENI. This CDR3 is CASSPTTTGSGKNIQYF. In nucleotides, the CDR3 is TGTGCCAGCTCACCGACGACGACAGGGTCTGGCAAAAACATTCAGTACTTC.

V and J are TRBV20-1 and TRBJ2-1, with 9 bases matching TRBD2. V shed 0 bases and J 9 bases; nucleotides not matched to a gene: 12. The length of the CDR3 is 16 residues. Germline values: CDR1 DFQATT, CDR2 SNEGSKA (reference sequence). In DNA, the CDR3 is TGCAGTGCTAGAGATCGGAAAGCGGGAGGATGGGGTGAGCAGTTCTTC. Its translation is CSARDRKAGGWGEQFF.

The V gene is TRBV11-2, the J gene TRBJ2-7, with 13 bases fitting TRBD2. The J segment lost 3 bases and the V segment lost 6 bases, leaving 2 bases of the junction unmatched. This CDR3 has 14 amino acids. Per germline, CDR1 SGHAT and CDR2 FQNNGV. The CDR3 DNA is TGTGCCAGCAGGGGACTAGCGGGACACTACGAGCAGTACTTC. It translates to CASRGLAGHYEQYF.

A few counts support this clonotype. This chain connects TRBV20-1 to TRBJ2-5, with D perhaps TRBD1 (6 bases). CDR1 and CDR2 from the germline V gene are DFQATT and SNEGSKA (reference sequence). The CDR3 runs 13 residues. Between the trimmed V and J ends, which lost 3 bases and 2 bases, there was a span of 10 bases. The CDR3 here is CSARYRVQETQYF. CDR3 sequence (DNA): TGCAGTGCTAGGTACAGGGTTCAAGAGACCCAGTACTTC.

V gene TRBV6-2 or TRBV6-3 combines with J gene TRBJ2-4; a possible D gene is TRBD1 (6 bases). This CDR3 is 17 amino acids long. Looked up from germline, CDR1 is MNHEY and CDR2 is SVGEGT. Trimming removed 7 bases from V and 0 bases from J, with 19 bases in between. For the CDR3, the DNA is TGTGCCAGCAACCCTCAGGGGCGGGTTGGAGCCAAAAACATTCAGTACTTC. Translation gives CASNPQGRVGAKNIQYF.

There are a few counts of this clonotype. The rearrangement uses TRBV5-1 and TRBJ2-3; 10 bases are shared with TRBD2. CDR1 SGHRS and CDR2 YFSETQ come from the germline V gene. This CDR3 contains 16 residues. The J segment lost 5 bases and the V segment lost 1 base, leaving 7 bases of the junction unmatched. This chain's CDR3 is CASSLRAGGQGDTQYF. DNA for the CDR3: TGCGCCAGCAGCTTGAGAGCGGGAGGGCAGGGAGATACGCAGTATTTT.

With regard to this clonotype: The junction differs from germline at one of its ends, possibly a read error. The CDR3 is CASSFGDNEQLF. In DNA form, the CDR3 reads TGTGCCAGCAGTTTTGGGGACAATGAGCAGCTCTTC. The chain has TRBV27 and TRBJ2-1, with a weak D call TRBD1 (6 bases). The germline V gene has CDR1 MNHEY and CDR2 SMNVEV (reference sequence). The CDR3 spans 12 residues.

The chain combines TRBV5-1 with TRBJ1-3; TRBD1 matches at 7 bases. Germline assignment: CDR1 SGHRS and CDR2 YFSETQ. V shed 4 bases and J 2 bases; nucleotides not matched to a gene: 3. CDR3 size: 14 residues. The CDR3 loop reads CASSVDRPGNTIYF. The CDR3 coding sequence is TGCGCCAGCAGCGTGGACAGGCCTGGAAACACCATATATTTT.

The chain couples TRBV20-1 to TRBJ2-1; 8 nucleotides align to TRBD1. J lost 3 bases, V lost 5 bases, and 9 bases had no gene match. The CDR3 length is 15 residues. From germline, CDR1 is DFQATT and CDR2 SNEGSKA (reference sequence). The CDR3 spells CSAPRGQGLYNEQFF. CDR3 DNA sequence: TGCAGTGCTCCCAGGGGGCAGGGCCTCTACAATGAGCAGTTCTTC.

The genes are TRBV6-1 and TRBJ1-2; no clear D. The CDR3 contains 14 residues. Trimming shortened V by 3 bases and J by 3 bases, and 11 bases separated the two germline ends. Per the germline V gene, CDR1 is MNHNS and CDR2 is SASEGT. The CDR3 DNA sequence: TGTGCCAGCAGTGAGGGCCGGAGGGACTATGGCTACACCTTC. It encodes CASSEGRRDYGYTF.

This clonotype was found a few times. The chain couples TRBV4-3 to TRBJ1-5; D gene ambiguous. Germline V gene lookup returns CDR1 LGHNA and CDR2 YSLEER. The CDR3 is made up of 16 amino acids. Trimming removed 4 bases from V and 3 bases from J, with 16 bases in between. CDR3 nucleotides: TGCGCCAGCAGCCCCCATCGGTCCCGGGACAATCAGCCCCAGCATTTT. Translated, it gives CASSPHRSRDNQPQHF.

The chain's CDR3 is CASSLAAGLVGGDTQYF. For the CDR3, the DNA is TGTGCCAGCAGCTTAGCCGCCGGACTAGTTGGGGGAGATACGCAGTATTTT. The chain uses TRBV7-2 and TRBJ2-3, with 7 positions matching TRBD2. Trimming at V came to 0 bases and at J to 5 bases, leaving 11 bases not matched to a gene. CDR3 length equals 17 residues. Germline V CDR1 and CDR2: SGHTA, FQGNSA.

This clonotype was seen ten or more times. V and J are TRBV24-1 and TRBJ1-2, with no clear D. Trimming removed 4 bases at V and 8 bases at J, with 13 bases between. Germline V gene sequence: CDR1 KGHDR, CDR2 SFDVKD. This CDR3 is 13 amino acids long. The CDR3 region is CATSEFSGFGYTF. CDR3 in DNA: TGTGCCACCAGTGAGTTCAGTGGCTTCGGCTACACCTTC.

This clonotype was picked up one time. The rearrangement links TRBV5-1 to TRBJ2-3; no clear D gene. Germline V gene sequence: CDR1 SGHRS, CDR2 YFSETQ. With 0 bases removed from V and 0 bases from J, the gap between germline ends came to 8 bases. The CDR3 runs 15 residues. CDR3 in amino acids: CASSLAHPSTDTQYF. CDR3 DNA sequence: TGCGCCAGCAGCTTGGCGCATCCTAGCACAGATACGCAGTATTTT. Full variable domain (remainder filled in from reference TRBV5-1 and TRBJ2-3): KAGVTQTPRYLIKTRGQQVTLSCSPISGHRSVSWYQQTPGQGLQFLFEYFSETQRNKGNFPGRFSGRQFSNSRSEMNVSTLELGDSALYLCASSLAHPSTDTQYFGPGTRLTVL.

J is TRBJ2-7 and V is TRBV29-1; D is possibly TRBD2 (5 bases). Trimming removed 6 bases from V and 4 bases from J, with 16 bases in between. The germline V gene encodes CDR1 SQVTM and CDR2 ANQGSEA. This CDR3 contains 13 residues. The CDR3 loop is CSVGGWDRYEQYF. CDR3 sequence (DNA): TGCAGCGTCGGCGGGTGGGATCGGTACGAGCAGTACTTC.

This clonotype was seen a few times. The chain links TRBV6-2 or TRBV6-3 to TRBJ2-2; tentatively, D is TRBD1 (5 bases). Trimming pared 6 bases from V and 6 bases from J, leaving 11 bases between. The CDR3 has 13 amino acids. Germline loops: CDR1 MNHEY, CDR2 SVGEGT. CDR3 in amino acids: CASRRTWAGELFF. CDR3 nucleotide sequence: TGTGCCAGCAGACGGACATGGGCCGGGGAGCTGTTTTTT.

V usage is TRBV2 and J usage is TRBJ1-5; D not resolved. CDR1 SNHLY and CDR2 FYNNEI come from the germline V gene. The CDR3 consists of 12 residues. The V and J ends lost 7 bases and 4 bases respectively, with 8 bases between them. The DNA of the CDR3 is TGTGCCAGCACGGCGGGGAATCAGCCCCAGCATTTT. Protein sequence: CASTAGNQPQHF.

The genes are TRBV11-1 and TRBJ2-1; TRBD2 might be the D (6 bases). V was cut by 4 bases and J by 12 bases, with 28 bases left in between. Germline lookup yields CDR1 SGHAT and CDR2 FQDESV (reference sequence). This CDR3 comprises 17 residues. The DNA for the CDR3 is TGTGCCAGCAGCTCGAGTTCCGGGACTGGGCCTGTTGGGGGGCAGTTCTTC. Protein: CASSSSSGTGPVGGQFF.

Here the CDR3 DNA reads TGTGCCAGCAGCGTAGAGGGCGGGTCAACTAATGAAAAACTGTTTTTT. Encoded protein: CASSVEGGSTNEKLFF. The chain employs TRBV9 and TRBJ1-4; D gene uncertain. Deletions cut 0 bases from V and 0 bases from J, with 9 bases between. Germline V CDR1 and CDR2: SGDLS, YYNGEE. The CDR3 sequence is 16 residues long.